Each of the 17 T cell receptor beta chains below was sequenced from the same sample in a study of identical twins. Using its own MiXCR run on the 5' RACE reads, TCRdb lists one record per CDR3 protein. The sample has about 470,000 distinct CDR3 sequences; 20% to 25% are singletons. The data also belong to a second study, concerning T cells expressing NK-cell markers.

The material sequenced was CD4+ T cells sorted from blood. These receptors all come from a woman between 18 and 29 years old in good health.

A word on this clonotype: At one end the junction does not follow the germline gene, possibly because of a read error. The CDR3 coding sequence is TGTTCCACCAGCAGAGTCCCAAGACTGGTTTACAATGAGCAGTTCTTC. Translating it yields CSTSRVPRLVYNEQFF. V gene TRBV15 combines with J gene TRBJ2-1; D unresolved. The V gene's germline CDR1 is LNHNV and CDR2 YYDKDF (reference sequence). The CDR3 length is 16 residues.

This clonotype was seen a few times. The rearrangement uses TRBV27 and TRBJ1-2; 7 bases fit TRBD1. CDR1 is MNHEY and CDR2 is SMNVEV in the germline V gene (reference sequence). This CDR3 region has 13 residues. V was clipped by 5 bases and J by 8 bases; unmatched bases: 8. CDR3 sequence: CASSGTVNTGYTF. The CDR3 DNA follows: TGTGCCAGCAGTGGGACAGTTAATACGGGCTACACCTTC.

This chain links TRBV29-1 with TRBJ2-7, with 9 bases fitting TRBD2. J gave up 1 base and V 6 bases, and 7 bases lay outside the gene matches. From germline, CDR1 is SQVTM and CDR2 ANQGSEA. The CDR3 runs 14 residues. CDR3 loop: CSVVAGVLSYEQYF. CDR3 nucleotides: TGCAGCGTAGTAGCGGGAGTCCTTTCCTACGAGCAGTACTTC.

The chain employs TRBV19 and TRBJ2-7; D gene uncertain. CDR3 length: 15 residues. Deletions cut 3 bases from V and 1 base from J, with 13 bases between. Looked up from germline, CDR1 is LNHDA and CDR2 is SQIVND (reference sequence). CDR3 bases: TGTGCCAGTAGTATTCATGGCCGGAAGTCCTACGAGCAGTACTTC. It codes for CASSIHGRKSYEQYF.

This clonotype was detected many times. The chain carries TRBV7-6 and TRBJ2-5; D is ambiguous. Trimming shortened V by 3 bases and J by 0 bases, and 8 bases separated the two germline ends. Germline CDR1 reads SGHVS; CDR2 reads FNYEAQ. This CDR3 spans 14 amino acids. The CDR3 DNA sequence: TGTGCCAGCAGCTTTTCAAATGACCAAGAGACCCAGTACTTC. Its protein is CASSFSNDQETQYF. The whole variable domain, remainder taken from reference TRBV7-6 and TRBJ2-5, is GAGVSQSPRYKVTKRGQDVALRCDPISGHVSLYWYRQALGQGPEFLTYFNYEAQQDKSGLPNDRFSAERPEGSISTLTIQRTEQRDSAMYRCASSFSNDQETQYFGPGTRLLVL.

This clonotype was seen a handful of times. V usage is TRBV12-3 or TRBV12-4 and J usage is TRBJ2-2; a weak D match, TRBD2 (6 bases). CDR3 size: 15 residues. The V end was cut by 5 bases, the J end by 4 bases, with 14 bases between. CDR3 DNA: TGTGCCAGCAGTCTTAGCGGAGTGGGCACCGGGGAGCTGTTTTTT. Protein: CASSLSGVGTGELFF.

The chain uses TRBV6-5 and TRBJ2-2; unclear D gene. This CDR3 comprises 16 residues. Trimming stripped 2 bases from V and 4 bases from J, with 14 bases between. Germline CDR1 is MNHEY and CDR2 is SVGAGI. The CDR3 loop reads CASSYLDQSTTGELFF. In DNA form, the CDR3 reads TGTGCCAGCAGTTACCTTGACCAGTCCACCACCGGGGAGCTGTTTTTT.

This chain connects TRBV15 to TRBJ2-5; D unclear. CDR1 and CDR2 (germline): LNHNV, YYDKDF (reference sequence). CDR3 length: 16 amino acids. V gave up 0 bases and J gave up 5 bases, with 16 bases separating them. CDR3 nucleotides: TGTGCCACCAGCAGAGATAATCCGGACCCAAGGGAGACCCAGTACTTC. Its protein is CATSRDNPDPRETQYF.

This clonotype was counted ten times or more. This chain joins TRBV5-1 and TRBJ1-1; D not certain. The CDR3 totals 13 residues. CDR1 is SGHRS, CDR2 YFSETQ, per germline. Deletions cut 2 bases from V and 6 bases from J, with 11 bases between. The CDR3 region has the DNA TGCGCCAGCAGCTTAGCCCAGCAGGCTGAAGCTTTCTTT. It translates to CASSLAQQAEAFF.

The V call is TRBV6-2 or TRBV6-3, the J call TRBJ2-7; D perhaps matches TRBD1 (6 bases). The CDR3 loop spans 14 amino acids. The germline V gene encodes CDR1 MNHEY and CDR2 SVGEGT. The V gene lost 5 bases and the J gene lost 3 bases, with 14 bases spanning the gap. This CDR3 reads CASSQGNRVYEQYF. DNA for the CDR3: TGTGCCAGCAGTCAAGGGAACAGGGTCTACGAGCAGTACTTC.

This clonotype came up a few times. The chain employs TRBV15 and TRBJ2-3; the D is unclear. V dropped 4 bases and J dropped 4 bases, with 6 bases sitting between them. Germline assignment: CDR1 LNHNV and CDR2 YYDKDF (reference sequence). This CDR3 is 12 amino acids long. The CDR3 here is CATSKNPDTQYF. CDR3 sequence (DNA): TGTGCCACCAGCAAAAATCCAGATACGCAGTATTTT.

This clonotype was counted a few times. V is TRBV5-8 and J is TRBJ1-2, with D tentatively TRBD1 (6 bases). V shed 5 bases and J shed 2 bases, with 13 bases lying between them. The germline gives CDR1 SGHTS, CDR2 YDEGEE. The CDR3 runs 14 residues. The CDR3 region is CASRLTGRNYGYTF. CDR3 DNA: TGTGCCAGCAGACTCACAGGGAGGAACTATGGCTACACCTTC.

This clonotype was seen more than once but under ten times. V usage is TRBV9 and J usage is TRBJ1-6, with a tentative D call TRBD1 (6 bases). The V gene lost 0 bases and the J gene lost 8 bases, with 12 bases spanning the gap. There are 15 residues in the CDR3. Per the germline V gene, CDR1 is SGDLS and CDR2 is YYNGEE. CDR3 DNA sequence: TGTGCCAGCAGCGTAGGGGCCGGGGGGCATTCACCCCTCCACTTT. Translating it yields CASSVGAGGHSPLHF.

There are a few counts of this clonotype. V is TRBV30 and J is TRBJ1-6; no clear D. CDR1 and CDR2 from the germline V gene are GTSNPN and SVGIG (reference sequence). The V gene lost 1 base and the J gene lost 8 bases, with 6 bases spanning the gap. The CDR3 consists of 12 residues. The CDR3 loop reads CAWSGRHSPLHF. The CDR3 bases are TGTGCCTGGAGTGGGCGCCATTCACCCCTCCACTTT.

This clonotype has just a few counts. The chain is built from TRBV7-2 and TRBJ2-3; D might be TRBD2 (6 bases). Trimming took off 4 bases at V and 2 bases at J, with 13 bases between the two ends. CDR3 size: 15 residues. Looked up from germline, CDR1 is SGHTA and CDR2 is FQGNSA. The CDR3 DNA sequence: TGTGCCAGCAGCTCCCTAAGGACTATCACAGATACGCAGTATTTT. Its translation is CASSSLRTITDTQYF.

The sample holds one count of this clonotype. The chain links TRBV15 to TRBJ2-3, with no clear D. CDR1 and CDR2 (germline): LNHNV, YYDKDF (reference sequence). V shed 8 bases and J shed 1 base, with 7 bases lying between them. The CDR3 has 12 residues. CDR3 nucleotides: TGTGCCACCGCCAAGGGCACAGATACGCAGTATTTT. The encoded protein is CATAKGTDTQYF.

This CDR3 reads CAGSEGSFDNEQFF. DNA for the CDR3: TGCGCCGGATCCGAGGGGTCTTTTGACAATGAGCAGTTCTTC. The chain carries TRBV5-1 and TRBJ2-1; D assignment may be TRBD1 or TRBD2 (5 bases each). V was clipped by 10 bases and J by 5 bases, with 19 bases between them. Germline CDR1 reads SGHRS; CDR2 reads YFSETQ. CDR3 size: 14 residues.